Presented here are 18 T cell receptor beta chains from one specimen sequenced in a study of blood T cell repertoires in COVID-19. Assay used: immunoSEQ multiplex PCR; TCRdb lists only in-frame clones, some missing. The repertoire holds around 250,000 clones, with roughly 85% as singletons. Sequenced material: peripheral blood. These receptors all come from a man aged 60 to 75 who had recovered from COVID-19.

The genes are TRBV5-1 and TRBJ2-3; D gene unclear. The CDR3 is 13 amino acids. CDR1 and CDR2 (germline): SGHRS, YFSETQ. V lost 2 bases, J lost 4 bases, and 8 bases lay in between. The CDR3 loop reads CASSLGGADTQYF. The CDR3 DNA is TGCGCCAGCAGCTTAGGCGGAGCAGATACGCAGTATTTT.

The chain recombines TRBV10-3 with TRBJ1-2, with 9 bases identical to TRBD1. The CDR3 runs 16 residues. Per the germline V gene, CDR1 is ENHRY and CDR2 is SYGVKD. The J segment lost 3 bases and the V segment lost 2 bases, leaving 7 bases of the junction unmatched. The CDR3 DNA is TGTGCCATCAGTGAGGCTACAGGGGGCCTCGACTATGGCTACACCTTC. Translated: CAISEATGGLDYGYTF.

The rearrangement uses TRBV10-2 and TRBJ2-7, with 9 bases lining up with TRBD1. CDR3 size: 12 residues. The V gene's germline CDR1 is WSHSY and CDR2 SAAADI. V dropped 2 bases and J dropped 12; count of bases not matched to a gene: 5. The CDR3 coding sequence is TGCGCCAGCAGTGAGCTCGGGACAGGGTTGTACTTC. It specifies CASSELGTGLYF.

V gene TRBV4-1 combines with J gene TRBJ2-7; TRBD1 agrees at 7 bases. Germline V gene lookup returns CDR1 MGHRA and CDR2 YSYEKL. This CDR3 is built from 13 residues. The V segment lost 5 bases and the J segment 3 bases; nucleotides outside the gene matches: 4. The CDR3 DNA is TGCGCCAGCAGCAAGACAGGGAACTACGAGCAGTACTTC. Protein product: CASSKTGNYEQYF.

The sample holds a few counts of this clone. Here the CDR3 DNA reads TGTGCCAGCTCAGCCCGGACAGGGCAGGCTGGAAACACCATATATTTT. This gives the protein CASSARTGQAGNTIYF. V usage is TRBV18 and J usage is TRBJ1-3; TRBD1 agrees at 8 bases. CDR1 and CDR2 (germline): KGHSH, LQKENI. Trimming at V came to 5 bases and at J to 2 bases, leaving 8 bases not matched to a gene. This CDR3 has 16 amino acids.

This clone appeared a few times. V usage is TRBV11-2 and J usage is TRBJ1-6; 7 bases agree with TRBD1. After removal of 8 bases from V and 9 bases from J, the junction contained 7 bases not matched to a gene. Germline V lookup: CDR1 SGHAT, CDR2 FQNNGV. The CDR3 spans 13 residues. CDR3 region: CASGKTGTSPLHF. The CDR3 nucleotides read TGTGCCAGCGGCAAGACAGGGACTTCACCCCTCCACTTT.

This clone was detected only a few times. The CDR3: CASSSGLAGDYEQYF. CDR3 nucleotide sequence: TGTGCCAGCAGCTCGGGACTAGCGGGGGACTACGAGCAGTACTTC. The chain recombines TRBV7-9 with TRBJ2-7, with 14 positions matching TRBD2. Trimming at V came to 4 bases and at J to 3 bases, leaving 2 bases not matched to a gene. Germline values: CDR1 SEHNR, CDR2 FQNEAQ (reference sequence). CDR3 length: 15 residues.

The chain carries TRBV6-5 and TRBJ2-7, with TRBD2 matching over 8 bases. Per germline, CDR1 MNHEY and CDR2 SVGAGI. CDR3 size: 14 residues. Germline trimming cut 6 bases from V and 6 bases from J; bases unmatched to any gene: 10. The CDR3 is CASSQGSGGSEQYF. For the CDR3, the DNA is TGTGCCAGCAGCCAGGGATCGGGGGGGTCCGAGCAGTACTTC.

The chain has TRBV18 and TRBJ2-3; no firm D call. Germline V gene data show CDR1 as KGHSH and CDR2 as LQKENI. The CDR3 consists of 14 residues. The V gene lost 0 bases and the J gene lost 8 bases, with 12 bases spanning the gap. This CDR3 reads CASSPPSTVTTQYF. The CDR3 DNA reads TGTGCCAGCTCACCACCGTCTACCGTTACTACGCAGTATTTT.

CDR3 nucleotides: TGTGCCAGCTCACCGAACAGGGAAAAGGCCCTCCACTTT. Its translation: CASSPNREKALHF. The chain is built from TRBV18 and TRBJ1-6; D might be TRBD1 (6 bases). Germline V lookup: CDR1 KGHSH, CDR2 LQKENI. The CDR3 has 13 amino acids. V lost 3 bases to trimming and J lost 14 bases, with 14 bases between them.

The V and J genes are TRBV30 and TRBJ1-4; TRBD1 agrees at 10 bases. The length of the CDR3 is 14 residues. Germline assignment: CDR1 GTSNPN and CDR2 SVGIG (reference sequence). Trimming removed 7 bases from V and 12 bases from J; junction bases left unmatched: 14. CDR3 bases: TGTGCCTTCAACGCCGGGACAGGGGAGGTGGAACTGTTTTTT. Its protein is CAFNAGTGEVELFF.

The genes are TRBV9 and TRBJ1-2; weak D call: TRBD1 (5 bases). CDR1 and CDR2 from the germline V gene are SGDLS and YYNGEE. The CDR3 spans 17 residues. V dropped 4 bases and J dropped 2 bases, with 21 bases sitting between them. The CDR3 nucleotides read TGTGCCAGCAGCCCCCTCGGGAGCAGGAGGGGAAACTATGGCTACACCTTC. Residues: CASSPLGSRRGNYGYTF.

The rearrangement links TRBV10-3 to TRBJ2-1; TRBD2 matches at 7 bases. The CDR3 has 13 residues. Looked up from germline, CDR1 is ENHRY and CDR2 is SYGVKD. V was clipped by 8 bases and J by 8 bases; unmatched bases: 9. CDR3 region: CAISGGRGDEQFF. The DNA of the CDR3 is TGTGCCATCTCAGGTGGGAGGGGAGATGAGCAGTTCTTC.

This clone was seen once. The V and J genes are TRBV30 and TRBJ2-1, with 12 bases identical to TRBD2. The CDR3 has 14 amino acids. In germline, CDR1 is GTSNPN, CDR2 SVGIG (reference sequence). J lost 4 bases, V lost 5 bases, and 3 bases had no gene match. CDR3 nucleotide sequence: TGTGCCTGGTTACTAGCGGGGGGTTACAATGAGCAGTTCTTC. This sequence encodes CAWLLAGGYNEQFF.

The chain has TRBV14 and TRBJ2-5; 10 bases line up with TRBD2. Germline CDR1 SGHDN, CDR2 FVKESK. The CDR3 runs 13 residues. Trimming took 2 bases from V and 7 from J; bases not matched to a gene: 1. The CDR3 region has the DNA TGTGCCAGCAGCCAAATAGCGGGAGGGACCCAGTACTTC. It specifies CASSQIAGGTQYF.

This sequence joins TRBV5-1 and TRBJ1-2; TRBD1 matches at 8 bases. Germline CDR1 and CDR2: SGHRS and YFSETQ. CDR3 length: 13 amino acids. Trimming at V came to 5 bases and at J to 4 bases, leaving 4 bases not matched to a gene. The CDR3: CASRLTGVYGYTF. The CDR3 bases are TGCGCCAGCAGACTGACAGGGGTCTATGGCTACACCTTC.

The CDR3 bases are TGTGCCAGCAGTACCCCGACAGGAGTGAACACTGAAGCTTTCTTT. This gives the protein CASSTPTGVNTEAFF. V and J are TRBV27 and TRBJ1-1, with a possible D match to TRBD1 (6 bases). The CDR3 consists of 15 residues. V was cut by 5 bases and J by 0 bases, with 13 bases left in between. The germline V gene has CDR1 MNHEY and CDR2 SMNVEV (reference sequence).

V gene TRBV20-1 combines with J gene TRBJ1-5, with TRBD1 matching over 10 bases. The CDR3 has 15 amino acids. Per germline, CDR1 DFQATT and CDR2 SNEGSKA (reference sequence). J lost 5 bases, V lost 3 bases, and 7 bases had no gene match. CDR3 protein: CSASGDRGGDQPQHF. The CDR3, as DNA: TGCAGTGCTAGTGGGGACAGGGGAGGAGATCAGCCCCAGCATTTT.